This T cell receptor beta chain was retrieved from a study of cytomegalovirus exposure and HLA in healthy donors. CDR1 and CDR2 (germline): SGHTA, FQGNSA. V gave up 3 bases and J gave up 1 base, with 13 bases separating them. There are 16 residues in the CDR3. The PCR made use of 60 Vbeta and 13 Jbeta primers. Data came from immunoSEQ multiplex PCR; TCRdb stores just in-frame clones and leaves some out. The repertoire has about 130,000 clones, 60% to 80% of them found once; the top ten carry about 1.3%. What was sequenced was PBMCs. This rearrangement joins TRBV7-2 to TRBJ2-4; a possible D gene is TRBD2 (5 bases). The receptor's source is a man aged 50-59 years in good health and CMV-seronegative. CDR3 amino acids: CASSFSGPGAKNIQYF. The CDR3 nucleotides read TGTGCCAGCAGCTTCAGCGGTCCGGGGGCCAAAAACATTCAGTACTTC. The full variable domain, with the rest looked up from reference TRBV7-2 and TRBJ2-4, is GAGVSQSPSNKVTEKGKDVELRCDPISGHTALYWYRQSLGQGLEFLIYFQGNSAPDKSGLPSDRFSAERTGGSVSTLTIQRTQQEDSAVYLCASSFSGPGAKNIQYFGAGTRLSVL.